Presented here are 26 T cell receptor beta chains from one specimen sequenced in a study of regulatory T cells in long-lasting Graves disease. Library construction for TCR beta used iRepertoire HTBI primers and Arm-PCR of CDR3 regions. TCRdb re-called the multiplex PCR reads with MiXCR, one entry per CDR3 protein. In the table there are hundreds of thousands of distinct CDR3 sequences, approximately 15% of which are singletons. Time point denoted: newly diagnosed GD, antithyroid drugs for less than 3 months. From PBMCs, RNA was extracted and then used to make the TCR library. The sample was also linked to a second study, of T cells in Graves' hyperthyroidism and ophthalmopathy.

This specimen consisted of peripheral blood mononuclear cells (PBMCs), obtained at new diagnosis, from a patient treated with antithyroid drugs. The receptors shown here come from a man younger than 45 with Graves disease.

This clonotype was observed at least ten times. The chain couples TRBV7-3 to TRBJ2-1, with 9 bases matching TRBD1. Trimming took 4 bases from V and 9 from J; bases not matched to a gene: 10. The CDR3 runs 15 residues. Germline V gives CDR1 SGHTA, CDR2 FQGTGA. The DNA of the CDR3 is TGTGCCAGCAGCTCCGCGGGACAGGGTGTCACTGAGCAGTTCTTC. Its protein is CASSSAGQGVTEQFF.

This chain uses TRBV6-2 or TRBV6-3 with TRBJ1-4; D call uncertain. The germline gives CDR1 MNHEY, CDR2 SVGEGT. Trimming cost V 8 bases and J 8 bases, with 15 bases left between them. CDR3 length: 13 residues. Here the CDR3 reads CASGLDGREKLFF. The CDR3 region has the DNA TGTGCCAGCGGCCTGGACGGGAGAGAAAAACTGTTTTTT.

Many counts were recorded for this clonotype. V and J are TRBV6-5 and TRBJ1-5; D ambiguous. This CDR3 is 16 amino acids long. V was trimmed by 4 bases and J by 0 bases, leaving 13 bases between them. Germline assignment: CDR1 MNHEY and CDR2 SVGAGI. The CDR3 coding sequence is TGTGCCAGCAGTTCGGTCGGTGGCAGTAGCAATCAGCCCCAGCATTTT. Its protein product is CASSSVGGSSNQPQHF.

Points on this clonotype: A read error is possible here, since a much larger clone lies one base away. The genes are TRBV27 and TRBJ1-2; D is unclear. The CDR3 has 15 residues. Germline-derived CDR1 and CDR2 are MNHEY and SMNVEV (reference sequence). The CDR3 reads CTSSPSPTRSYGYTF. CDR3 nucleotides: TGTACCAGCAGTCCCTCCCCGACCAGAAGCTATGGCTACACCTTC.

A few counts support this clonotype. The chain has TRBV20-1 and TRBJ2-3; 11 bases match TRBD2. This CDR3 region has 14 residues. V lost 6 bases and J lost 3; bases outside the gene matches: 5. Looked up from germline, CDR1 is DFQATT and CDR2 is SNEGSKA (reference sequence). CDR3 sequence (DNA): TGCAGTGCCCTGACTAGCGGGGATACAGATACGCAGTATTTT. Encoded protein: CSALTSGDTDTQYF.

With regard to this clonotype: A much larger clone differs by one base, so this may be a read error. The gene calls are TRBV6-5 and TRBJ2-7; no firm D call. V dropped 4 bases and J dropped 1 base, with 11 bases sitting between them. Germline V gene data show CDR1 as MNHEY and CDR2 as SVGAGI. This CDR3 region has 14 residues. This chain's CDR3 is CASSLRDISYEQYF. For the CDR3, the DNA is TGTGCCAGCAGTTTACGCGACATATCCTACGAGCAGTACTTC.

The chain employs TRBV4-2 and TRBJ1-1, with a possible D match to TRBD1 (5 bases). Germline lookup yields CDR1 LGHNA and CDR2 YNFKEQ. The CDR3 extends over 14 amino acids. V lost 0 bases to trimming and J lost 5 bases, with 10 bases between them. CDR3 sequence: CASSQDFGGTEAFF. CDR3 coding DNA: TGTGCCAGCAGCCAAGATTTCGGGGGGACTGAAGCTTTCTTT.

This clonotype was seen only a few times. The chain links TRBV20-1 to TRBJ2-3; 8 bases agree with TRBD2. The CDR3 runs to 13 residues. Trimming cost V 3 bases and J 5 bases; bases outside gene matches: 4. Germline-derived CDR1 and CDR2 are DFQATT and SNEGSKA (reference sequence). CDR3 amino acids: CSASRSGRDTQYF. The CDR3 DNA reads as TGCAGTGCTAGTCGCAGCGGGAGAGATACGCAGTATTTT.

This clonotype was observed at least ten times. The V and J genes are TRBV6-5 and TRBJ1-1; D is unresolved. Germline V CDR1 and CDR2: MNHEY, SVGAGI. Trimming shortened V by 0 bases and J by 3 bases, and 8 bases separated the two germline ends. The CDR3 runs to 14 residues. The CDR3 here is CASSYSAGDTEAFF. As DNA, the CDR3 is TGTGCCAGCAGTTACTCGGCGGGCGACACTGAAGCTTTCTTT.

Details on this clonotype: This sequence is one base from a far larger clone and is likely a read error. The V call is TRBV7-9, the J call TRBJ1-1; the D gene is possibly TRBD1 (6 bases). The CDR3 spans 15 residues. V was clipped by 6 bases and J by 4 bases, with 18 bases between them. The germline V gene encodes CDR1 SEHNR and CDR2 FQNEAQ (reference sequence). CDR3 in amino acids: CASSPLRGTSTEAFF. For the CDR3, the DNA is TGTGCCAGCAGTCCACTCAGGGGTACGAGCACTGAAGCTTTCTTT.

In this sample, this clonotype turned up many times. The CDR3 DNA is TGTGCCATCAGTGGGACTAGCGGCCCCTTGGAGTTCTTC. It yields the protein CAISGTSGPLEFF. V is TRBV10-3 and J is TRBJ2-1; 10 bases line up with TRBD2. This CDR3 spans 13 amino acids. J lost 14 bases, V lost 4 bases, and 8 bases had no gene match. Germline V gene lookup returns CDR1 ENHRY and CDR2 SYGVKD.

In regard to this clonotype: A much larger clone differs from this one at a single base, so this may be a read error. The chain recombines TRBV6-2 or TRBV6-3 with TRBJ1-5, with D maybe TRBD1 (6 bases). Germline CDR1 is MNHEY and CDR2 is SVGEGT. The CDR3 runs to 15 residues. The CDR3 DNA is TGTGCCGGCAGAGATCAGGGGAATAGCAATCAGCCCCAGCATTTT. Protein sequence: CAGRDQGNSNQPQHF.

This clonotype was seen once. V gene TRBV20-1 combines with J gene TRBJ2-1; 11 bases are shared with TRBD2. The germline CDR1 and CDR2 sequences are DFQATT and SNEGSKA (reference sequence). Trimming cost V 3 bases and J 7 bases; bases outside gene matches: 2. This CDR3 region has 13 residues. DNA for the CDR3: TGCAGTGCTAGCCCTAGCGGGAGGAATGAGCAGTTCTTC. It translates to CSASPSGRNEQFF.

This chain links TRBV3-1 with TRBJ2-2, with D unresolved. The CDR3 has 15 amino acids. The germline V gene encodes CDR1 LGHDT and CDR2 YNNKEL (reference sequence). V was pared by 4 bases and J by 3 bases, with 12 bases between. The DNA for the CDR3 is TGTGCCAGCAGCCCCGCACGCCTTCACACCGGGGAGCTGTTTTTT. This sequence encodes CASSPARLHTGELFF.

This clonotype was detected ten times or more. The chain is built from TRBV5-1 and TRBJ2-3, with TRBD2 matching 8 bases. Germline CDR1 is SGHRS and CDR2 is YFSETQ. V trimming: 1 base; J trimming: 4 bases; junction bases outside the gene matches: 5. This CDR3 comprises 15 residues. The DNA for the CDR3 is TGCGCCAGCAGCTTGTTCGGGAGGGACGCAGATACGCAGTATTTT. Translation gives CASSLFGRDADTQYF.

The sample holds many counts of this clonotype. The V and J genes are TRBV27 and TRBJ2-1; possibly TRBD2 for D (5 bases). Trimming left V 3 bases short and J 14 bases short, with 11 bases between. The germline V gene encodes CDR1 MNHEY and CDR2 SMNVEV (reference sequence). The CDR3 spans 11 residues. The CDR3 is CASSFRGRKFF. In DNA form, the CDR3 reads TGTGCCAGCAGTTTTCGAGGGAGAAAGTTCTTC.

This clonotype was seen ten or more times. The chain uses TRBV7-3 and TRBJ2-1; 8 bases are shared with TRBD2. CDR3 length: 15 residues. The V gene's germline CDR1 is SGHTA and CDR2 FQGTGA. J was trimmed by 5 bases and V by 10 bases; bases with no gene match: 13. The CDR3: CATGSGGRFNNEQFF. The CDR3 DNA is TGTGCCACCGGAAGCGGCGGGAGGTTCAACAATGAGCAGTTCTTC.

This clonotype has only a few counts. This chain joins TRBV19 and TRBJ1-1; D unclear. V was cut by 7 bases and J by 4 bases, with 13 bases left in between. Germline values: CDR1 LNHDA, CDR2 SQIVND (reference sequence). The CDR3 consists of 13 residues. The CDR3 DNA reads TGTGCCAGTACCCAAGACATTACCACTGAAGCTTTCTTT. Translated, it gives CASTQDITTEAFF.

The sample holds a few counts of this clonotype. The chain has TRBV12-3 or TRBV12-4 and TRBJ1-2; D is uncertain. This CDR3 is built from 14 residues. The germline V and J ends were trimmed by 2 bases and 5 bases, with 12 bases remaining between them. CDR3 nucleotide sequence: TGTGCCAGCAGTTTATCGGGGTCGCTTTATGGCTACACCTTC. Its translation: CASSLSGSLYGYTF.

This clonotype was seen at least ten times. The chain joins TRBV6-2 or TRBV6-3 to TRBJ2-1; TRBD2 agrees at 7 bases. The CDR3 sequence is 14 residues long. J gave up 6 bases and V 2 bases, and 4 bases lay outside the gene matches. Per the germline V gene, CDR1 is MNHEY and CDR2 is SVGEGT. CDR3 sequence: CASSYPREVNEQFF. The CDR3, as DNA: TGTGCCAGCAGTTACCCCCGGGAGGTCAATGAGCAGTTCTTC.

The V and J genes are TRBV20-1 and TRBJ1-2; a possible D gene is TRBD1 (5 bases). Germline assignment: CDR1 DFQATT and CDR2 SNEGSKA (reference sequence). V dropped 6 bases and J dropped 5 bases, with 16 bases sitting between them. The CDR3 has 13 amino acids. CDR3 bases: TGCAGTGCCCTACGGGGGACTATTTATGGCTACACCTTC. Protein product: CSALRGTIYGYTF.

About this clonotype itself: It is likely a read error: a sequence one base away is far more abundant. The V and J genes are TRBV12-3 or TRBV12-4 and TRBJ2-2; D gene unclear. V lost 4 bases and J lost 3, with 3 bases in between. This CDR3 has 12 amino acids. The CDR3 nucleotides are TGTGCCAGCAGTTGCTACACCGGGGAGCTGTTTTTT. Translation gives CASSCYTGELFF.

This clonotype has a count of ten or more. The chain combines TRBV5-1 with TRBJ1-1; 8 nucleotides match TRBD1. Trimming removed 4 bases from V and 5 bases from J; junction bases left unmatched: 10. CDR3 length: 15 amino acids. The germline V gene encodes CDR1 SGHRS and CDR2 YFSETQ. The CDR3 nucleotides read TGCGCCAGCAGCCGCGCGACAGGGGAGGGAACTGAAGCTTTCTTT. Encoded protein: CASSRATGEGTEAFF.

Only a few counts were recorded for this clonotype. J is TRBJ1-1 and V is TRBV29-1; weak D call: TRBD1 (5 bases). CDR1 and CDR2 from the germline V gene are SQVTM and ANQGSEA. There are 14 residues in the CDR3. Between the trimmed V and J ends, which lost 6 bases and 5 bases, there was a span of 19 bases. CDR3 nucleotide sequence: TGCAGCGTCCGGCTCGGGGCTACTCAAACTGAAGCTTTCTTT. Its protein is CSVRLGATQTEAFF.

This chain joins TRBV5-1 and TRBJ2-3; 15 nucleotides align to TRBD2. The CDR3 covers 18 residues. With 2 bases clipped from V and 2 bases from J, the junction kept 6 bases outside the gene matches. In germline, CDR1 is SGHRS, CDR2 YFSETQ. CDR3 bases: TGCGCCAGCAGCTTACAGGGACTAGCGGGAGGTACCACAGATACGCAGTATTTT. Protein sequence: CASSLQGLAGGTTDTQYF.

This clonotype was seen repeatedly, ten times or more. This rearrangement joins TRBV12-5 to TRBJ2-3; D is perhaps TRBD2 (6 bases). CDR3 length: 15 residues. Looked up from germline, CDR1 is LGHNT and CDR2 is FRNRAP. V was clipped by 5 bases and J by 5 bases, with 17 bases between them. In nucleotides, the CDR3 is TGTGCTAGTGGTCCTCGTGGTAGGAGGGGAGATACGCAGTATTTT. As protein: CASGPRGRRGDTQYF.